This is a list of T cell receptor beta chains from one sample in a study of T-cell reconstitution after alpha-beta-depleted transplantation in children. TCRdb recomputed calls from the PCR reads with MiXCR, one row per CDR3 protein. The table records roughly 340,000 distinct CDR3 sequences, around 15% of them present only once. The specimen was PBMCs, mostly from graft donor cells, collected 360 days after TCRalphabeta/CD19-depleted stem cell transplant. The receptors derive from a male patient aged 2 to 9 who had a stem cell transplant for acute lymphoblastic leukemia, so the T cells may come from the graft donor. CDR3s include the opening cysteine and the closing phenylalanine or tryptophan. Each record gives: J gene, V gene, D gene, clone size, CDR3 DNA, CDR3 protein. The D gene is left open where the match is weak. The listing skips clone size in some rows; elsewhere it reads once, few, many or a size class.

J: TRBJ2-7; V: TRBV29-1; D: -; size: few; DNA: TGCAGCGTTGAACTCCCCGAGCAGTACTTC; CDR3: CSVELPEQYF
J: TRBJ2-7; V: TRBV4-1; D: -; size: -; DNA: TGCGCCAGCAGCCATGCCGCAGGCGGATCCTCCTACGAGCAGTACTTC; CDR3: CASSHAAGGSSYEQYF
J: TRBJ2-3; V: TRBV6-5; D: -; size: -; DNA: TGTGCCAGCAGTTACACGTCAGGGAGCGCAGATACGCAGTATTTT; CDR3: CASSYTSGSADTQYF
J: TRBJ2-3; V: TRBV7-2; D: -; size: -; DNA: TGTGCCAGCCGGATCCAGGTTAGCACAGATACGCAGTATTTT; CDR3: CASRIQVSTDTQYF
J: TRBJ2-7; V: TRBV6-7; D: TRBD1; size: many; DNA: TGTGCCAGCAGTTACTCGAAGGGACAGTCCTCCTACGAGCAGTACTTC; CDR3: CASSYSKGQSSYEQYF
J: TRBJ2-3; V: TRBV28; D: TRBD1; size: few; DNA: TGTGCCTGCGGCGTGACAGGGAAGTTGACAGATACGCAGTATTTT; CDR3: CACGVTGKLTDTQYF
J: TRBJ2-2; V: TRBV9; D: -; size: few; DNA: TGTGCCAGCAGCGATAGAGGAACCGGGGAGCTGTTTTTT; CDR3: CASSDRGTGELFF
J: TRBJ2-1; V: TRBV10-3; D: TRBD2; size: -; DNA: TGTGCCATCAGTGCGGTAGGAACGGCAGGACTAGCGGGCTTCAATGAGCAGTTCTTC; CDR3: CAISAVGTAGLAGFNEQFF
J: TRBJ2-1; V: TRBV4-3; D: -; size: -; DNA: TGCGCCAGCAGCCAAGATTTCCGGGCTAGCTTCAATGAGCAGTTCTTC; CDR3: CASSQDFRASFNEQFF
J: TRBJ2-5; V: TRBV12-3/TRBV12-4; D: -; size: -; DNA: TGTGCCAGCAGTTTAGTGGTAGAGACCCAGTACTTC; CDR3: CASSLVVETQYF